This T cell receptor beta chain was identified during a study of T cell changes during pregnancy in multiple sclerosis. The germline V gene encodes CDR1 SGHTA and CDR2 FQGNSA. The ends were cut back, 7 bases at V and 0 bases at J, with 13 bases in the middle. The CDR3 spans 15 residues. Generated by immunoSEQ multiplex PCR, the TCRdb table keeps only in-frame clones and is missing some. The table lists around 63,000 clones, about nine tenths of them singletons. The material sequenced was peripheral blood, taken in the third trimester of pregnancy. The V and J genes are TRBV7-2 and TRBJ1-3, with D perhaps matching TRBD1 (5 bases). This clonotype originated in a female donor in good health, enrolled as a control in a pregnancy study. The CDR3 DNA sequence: TGTGCCAGCACCGGACAAACTTTCTCTGGAAACACCATATATTTT. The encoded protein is CASTGQTFSGNTIYF.